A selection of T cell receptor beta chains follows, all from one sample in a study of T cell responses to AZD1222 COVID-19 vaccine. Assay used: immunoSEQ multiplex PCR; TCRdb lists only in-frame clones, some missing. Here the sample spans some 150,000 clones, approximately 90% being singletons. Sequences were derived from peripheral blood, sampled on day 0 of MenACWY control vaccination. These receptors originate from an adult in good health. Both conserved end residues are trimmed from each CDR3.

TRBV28	ASSAPGGGTDYGYT
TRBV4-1	ASSQVLAANTGELF
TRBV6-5	ASRLLVNTEAF
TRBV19	ASSILGNEQF
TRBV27	ASSDPGQNYGYT
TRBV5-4	ASISLGTGANYGYT
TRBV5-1	ASSSSTSGGQYNEQF
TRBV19	ASTRGGMDEQY
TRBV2	ASNPGGGSNQPQH
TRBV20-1	SASELSGAAGEQY
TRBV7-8	ASSSQGLLNQPQH
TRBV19	ASMHPSGNTIY
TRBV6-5	ASRILRQGVNEQF
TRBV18	ASSPPGLAKNIQY
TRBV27	ASSFSRVGTGELF
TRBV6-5	ASSYWEGAEKLF
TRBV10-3	AISERGRDYGYT
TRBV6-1	ASSDRALRGYT
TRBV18	ASSRQSTEAF
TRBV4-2	ASSQGASRNTGELF
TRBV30	AWSHQGKQPQH
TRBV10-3	AIIRAEGGYNEQF
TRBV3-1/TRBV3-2	ASSPSGTARGSPLH
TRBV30	AWSFPLGQGNTEAF
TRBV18	ASSPPGQSYGYT
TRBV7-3	ASSLTVNTEAF
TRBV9	ASSVGYRDNYGYT
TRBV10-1	ASSPDRGGYT
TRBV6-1	ASSEAPKRHTQY
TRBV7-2	ASSPGLVNTEAF
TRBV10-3	AISEGGGNQPQH
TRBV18	ASSPYSYEQY
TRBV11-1	ASSAGQGIEKLF
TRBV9	ASSEGDDRPSRPLH
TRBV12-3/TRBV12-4	ASSAAGDRVTF
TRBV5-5	ASSLGPLGTEAF
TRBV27	ASSIGTENYGYT
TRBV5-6	ASSRGGGANVLT
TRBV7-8	ASSLSSGTGILNEKLF
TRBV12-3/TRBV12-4	ASSSTDREF
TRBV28	ASSSGHRKEKLF
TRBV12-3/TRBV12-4	ASSFLGANVLT
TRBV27	ASSSGTYYEQY
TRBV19	AIAQGATEAF
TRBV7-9	ASSPRGYRSTDTQY
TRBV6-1	ASSEGVLGWGAYGYT
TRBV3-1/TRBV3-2	ASSQVGSMEQY
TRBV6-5	ASRMGVNTEAF
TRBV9	ASSAIRPAGGYT
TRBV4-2	ASSHAGRTEAF
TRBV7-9	ASSITSGRTNEQF
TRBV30	AWSLGGTGGYT
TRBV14	ASSQVLPRGQGQGNQPQH
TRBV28	ASSPRTGEQY
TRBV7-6	ASSLSSGSGNTIY
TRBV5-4	ASSLGAGGATEAF
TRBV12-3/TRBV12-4	ASSLNKETQY